Below are 2 T cell receptor beta chains sequenced from a single sample in a study of T-cell reconstitution after alpha-beta-depleted transplantation in children. For TCRbeta, the library was prepared with unique molecular identifiers. TCRdb processed the PCR reads anew with MiXCR; each CDR3 protein has one entry. Seen here are 700,000 to 850,000 distinct CDR3 sequences, around 15% observed once, and the top ten hold roughly 5%. The sample here was PBMCs, mostly from graft donor cells, taken 360 days after TCRalphabeta/CD19-depleted stem cell transplant. The source is a male patient younger than 18 who had a stem cell transplant for acute lymphoblastic leukemia, so the T cells may come from the graft donor.

This clonotype was counted a few times. V and J are TRBV4-1 and TRBJ2-4, with TRBD1 as a possible D gene (6 bases). The germline V and J ends were trimmed by 3 bases and 6 bases, with 15 bases remaining between them. Germline V gene data show CDR1 as MGHRA and CDR2 as YSYEKL. The CDR3 extends over 15 amino acids. The CDR3 loop reads CASSQVQGAGNIQYF. CDR3 coding DNA: TGCGCCAGCAGCCAGGTACAGGGTGCAGGAAACATTCAGTACTTC.

This chain connects TRBV5-4 to TRBJ2-5; D is unresolved. Trimming took 0 bases from V and 3 from J, leaving 15 bases between them. Germline-derived CDR1 and CDR2 are SGHNT and YYREEE (reference sequence). The CDR3 runs to 16 residues. The CDR3, as DNA: TGTGCCAGCAGCTTGGGGGGTGCACTGGGCGAAGAGACCCAGTACTTC. This gives the protein CASSLGGALGEETQYF. Variable domain in full (rest from reference TRBV5-4 and TRBJ2-5): ETGVTQSPTHLIKTRGQQVTLRCSSQSGHNTVSWYQQALGQGPQFIFQYYREEENGRGNFPPRFSGLQFPNYSSELNVNALELDDSALYLCASSLGGALGEETQYFGPGTRLLVL.